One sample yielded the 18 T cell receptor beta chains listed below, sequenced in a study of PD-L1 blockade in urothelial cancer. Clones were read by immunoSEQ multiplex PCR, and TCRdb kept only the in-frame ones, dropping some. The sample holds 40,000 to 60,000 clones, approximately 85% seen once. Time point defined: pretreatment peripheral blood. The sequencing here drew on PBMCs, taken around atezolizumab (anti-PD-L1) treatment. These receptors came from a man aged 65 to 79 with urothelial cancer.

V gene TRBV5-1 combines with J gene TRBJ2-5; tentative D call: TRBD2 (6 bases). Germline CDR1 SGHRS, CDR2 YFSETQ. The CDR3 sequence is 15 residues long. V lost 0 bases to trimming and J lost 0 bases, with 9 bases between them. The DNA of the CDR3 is TGCGCCAGCAGCTTGGAGGCGGGATACCAAGAGACCCAGTACTTC. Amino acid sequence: CASSLEAGYQETQYF.

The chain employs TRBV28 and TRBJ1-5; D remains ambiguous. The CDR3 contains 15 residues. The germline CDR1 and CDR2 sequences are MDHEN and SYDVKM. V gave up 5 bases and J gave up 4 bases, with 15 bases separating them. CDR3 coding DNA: TGTGCCAGCAGTCTCAAGGACTATCCGAATCAGCCCCAGCATTTT. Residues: CASSLKDYPNQPQHF.

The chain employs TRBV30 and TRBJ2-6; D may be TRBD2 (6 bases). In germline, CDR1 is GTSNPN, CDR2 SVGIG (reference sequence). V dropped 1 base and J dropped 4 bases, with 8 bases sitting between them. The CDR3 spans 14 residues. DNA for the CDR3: TGTGCCTGGAGTGCGGCGGGGGGGGCCAACGTCCTGACTTTC. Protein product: CAWSAAGGANVLTF.

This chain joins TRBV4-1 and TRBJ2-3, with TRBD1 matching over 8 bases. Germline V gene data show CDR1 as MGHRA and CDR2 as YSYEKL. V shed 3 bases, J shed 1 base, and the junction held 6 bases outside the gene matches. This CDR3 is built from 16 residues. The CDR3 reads CASSQRGQVGTDTQYF. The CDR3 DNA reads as TGCGCCAGCAGCCAGAGGGGACAGGTGGGCACAGATACGCAGTATTTT.

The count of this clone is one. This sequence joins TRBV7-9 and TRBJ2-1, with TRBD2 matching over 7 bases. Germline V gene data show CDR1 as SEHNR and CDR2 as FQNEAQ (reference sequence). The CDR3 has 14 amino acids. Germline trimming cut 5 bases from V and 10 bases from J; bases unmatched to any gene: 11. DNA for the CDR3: TGTGCCAGCAGCGCCGTTGGGACTATTCGGGAGCAGTTCTTC. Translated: CASSAVGTIREQFF.

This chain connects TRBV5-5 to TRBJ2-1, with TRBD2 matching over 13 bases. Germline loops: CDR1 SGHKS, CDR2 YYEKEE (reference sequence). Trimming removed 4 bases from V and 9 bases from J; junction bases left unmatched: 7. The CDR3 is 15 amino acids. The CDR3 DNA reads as TGTGCCAGCAGCCATGGACTAGCGGGAGCGGTTGAGCAGTTCTTC. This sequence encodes CASSHGLAGAVEQFF. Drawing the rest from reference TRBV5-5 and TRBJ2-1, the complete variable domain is DAGVTQSPTHLIKTRGQQVTLRCSPISGHKSVSWYQQVLGQGPQFIFQYYEKEERGRGNFPDRFSARQFPNYSSELNVNALLLGDSALYLCASSHGLAGAVEQFFGPGTRLTVL.

The CDR3 spells CASSLGALRGTNQPQHF. The CDR3 region has the DNA TGTGCCAGCAGTTTGGGCGCATTGCGGGGGACCAATCAGCCCCAGCATTTT. V usage is TRBV27 and J usage is TRBJ1-5, with TRBD1 as a possible D gene (5 bases). Trimming removed 3 bases at V and 3 bases at J, with 18 bases between. The CDR3 totals 17 residues. Germline V gives CDR1 MNHEY, CDR2 SMNVEV (reference sequence).

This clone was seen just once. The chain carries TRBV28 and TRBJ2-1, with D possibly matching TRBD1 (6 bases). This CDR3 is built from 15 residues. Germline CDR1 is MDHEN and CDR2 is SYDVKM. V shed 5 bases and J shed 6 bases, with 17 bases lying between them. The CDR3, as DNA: TGTGCCAGCAGTATATCGATGGGGGCGAGCAATGAGCAGTTCTTC. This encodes CASSISMGASNEQFF.

CDR3 sequence: CATRRDVGREGEAFF. The CDR3 nucleotides read TGTGCCACCAGACGAGATGTGGGCCGTGAGGGTGAAGCTTTCTTT. V usage is TRBV15 and J usage is TRBJ1-1, with D unresolved. The germline CDR1 and CDR2 sequences are LNHNV and YYDKDF (reference sequence). This CDR3 region has 15 residues. V was shortened by 6 bases and J by 7 bases, with 21 bases between the two germline ends.

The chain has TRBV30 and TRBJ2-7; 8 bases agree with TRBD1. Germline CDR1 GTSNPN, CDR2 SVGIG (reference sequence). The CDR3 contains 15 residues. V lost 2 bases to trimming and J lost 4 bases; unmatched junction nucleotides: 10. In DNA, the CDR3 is TGTGCCTGGAGTTCCAGGGGCAGGGGGCGGTACGAGCAGTACTTC. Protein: CAWSSRGRGRYEQYF.

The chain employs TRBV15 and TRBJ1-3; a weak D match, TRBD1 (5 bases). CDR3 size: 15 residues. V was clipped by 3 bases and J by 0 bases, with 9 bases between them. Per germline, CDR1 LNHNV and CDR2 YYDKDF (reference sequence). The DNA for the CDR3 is TGTGCCACCAGCAGTCAGACAGACTCTGGAAACACCATATATTTT. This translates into CATSSQTDSGNTIYF.

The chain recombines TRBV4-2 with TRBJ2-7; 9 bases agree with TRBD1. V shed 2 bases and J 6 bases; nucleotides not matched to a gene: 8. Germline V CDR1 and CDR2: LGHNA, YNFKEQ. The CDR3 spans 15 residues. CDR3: CASSQQPGQGFEQYF. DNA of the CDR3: TGTGCCAGCAGCCAACAACCGGGACAGGGATTCGAGCAGTACTTC.

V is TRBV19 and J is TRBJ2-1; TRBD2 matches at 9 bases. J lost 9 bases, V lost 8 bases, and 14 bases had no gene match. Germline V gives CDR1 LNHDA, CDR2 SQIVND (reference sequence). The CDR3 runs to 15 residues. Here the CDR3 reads CASLNGTSMGGEQFF. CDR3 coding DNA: TGTGCCAGTCTAAACGGGACTAGCATGGGTGGTGAGCAGTTCTTC.

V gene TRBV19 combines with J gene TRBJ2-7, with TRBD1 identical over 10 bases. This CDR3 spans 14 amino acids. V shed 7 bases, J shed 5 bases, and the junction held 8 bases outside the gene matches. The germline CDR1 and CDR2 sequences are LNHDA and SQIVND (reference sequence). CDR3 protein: CASTLRDRGDEQYF. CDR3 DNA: TGTGCCAGTACTCTCCGGGACAGGGGCGACGAGCAGTACTTC.

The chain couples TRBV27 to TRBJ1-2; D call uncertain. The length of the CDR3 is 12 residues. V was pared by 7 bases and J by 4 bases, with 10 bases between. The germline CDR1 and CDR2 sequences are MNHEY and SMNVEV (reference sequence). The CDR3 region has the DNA TGTGCCAGCAAAGGAGACCTCTATGGCTACACCTTC. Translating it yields CASKGDLYGYTF.

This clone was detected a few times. The CDR3 nucleotides read TGTGCCAGCAGTGACCCTGTACTAGCTACCGAGCAGTTCTTC. This sequence encodes CASSDPVLATEQFF. The chain uses TRBV2 and TRBJ2-1; D possibly corresponds to TRBD2 (6 bases). The CDR3 consists of 14 residues. Germline V gene data show CDR1 as SNHLY and CDR2 as FYNNEI. The V end was cut by 3 bases, the J end by 10 bases, with 16 bases between.

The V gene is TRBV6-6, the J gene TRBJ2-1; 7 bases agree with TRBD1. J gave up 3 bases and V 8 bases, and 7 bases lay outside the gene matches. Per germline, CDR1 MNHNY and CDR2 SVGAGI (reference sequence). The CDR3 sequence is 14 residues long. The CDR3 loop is CASAPGQSYNEQFF. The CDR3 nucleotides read TGTGCCAGCGCTCCGGGACAGAGCTACAATGAGCAGTTCTTC.

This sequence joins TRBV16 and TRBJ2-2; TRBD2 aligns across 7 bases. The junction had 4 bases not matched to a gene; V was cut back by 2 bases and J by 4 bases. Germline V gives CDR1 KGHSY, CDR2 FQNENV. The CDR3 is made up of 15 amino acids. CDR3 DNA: TGTGCCAGCAGCCAAGCGGGAGAGGGCACCGGGGAGCTGTTTTTT. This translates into CASSQAGEGTGELFF. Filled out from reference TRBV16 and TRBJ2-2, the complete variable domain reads GEEVAQTPKHLVRGEGQKAKLYCAPIKGHSYVFWYQQVLKNEFKFLISFQNENVFDETGMPKERFSAKCLPNSPCSLEIQATKLEDSAVYFCASSQAGEGTGELFFGEGSRLTVL.